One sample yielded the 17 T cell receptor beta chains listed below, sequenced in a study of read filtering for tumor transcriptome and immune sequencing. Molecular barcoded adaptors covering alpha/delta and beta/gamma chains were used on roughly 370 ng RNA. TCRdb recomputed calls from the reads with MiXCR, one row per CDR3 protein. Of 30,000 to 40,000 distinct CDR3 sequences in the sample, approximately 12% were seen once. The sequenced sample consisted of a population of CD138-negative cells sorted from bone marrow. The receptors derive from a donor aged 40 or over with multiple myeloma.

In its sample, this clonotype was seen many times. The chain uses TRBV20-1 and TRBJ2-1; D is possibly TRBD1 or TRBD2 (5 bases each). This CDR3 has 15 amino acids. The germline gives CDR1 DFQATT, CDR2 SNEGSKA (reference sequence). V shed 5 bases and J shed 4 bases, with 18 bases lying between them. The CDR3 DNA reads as TGCAGTGCTGTTACTGGGACCGGTGGTTACAATGAGCAGTTCTTC. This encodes CSAVTGTGGYNEQFF.

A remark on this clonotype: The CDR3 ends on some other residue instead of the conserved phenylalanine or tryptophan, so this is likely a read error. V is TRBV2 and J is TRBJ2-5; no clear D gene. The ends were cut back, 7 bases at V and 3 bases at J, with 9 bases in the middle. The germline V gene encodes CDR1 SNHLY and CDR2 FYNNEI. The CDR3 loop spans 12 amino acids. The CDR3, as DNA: TGTGCCAGCATAGGTGTGAAAGAGACCCAGTACTCC. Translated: CASIGVKETQYS.

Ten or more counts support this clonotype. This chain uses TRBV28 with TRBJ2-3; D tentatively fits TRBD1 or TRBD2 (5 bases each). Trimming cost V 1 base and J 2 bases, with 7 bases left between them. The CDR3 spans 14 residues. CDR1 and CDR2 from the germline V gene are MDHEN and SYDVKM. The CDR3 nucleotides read TGTGCCAGCAGTTTATCAGGGACCACAGATACGCAGTATTTT. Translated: CASSLSGTTDTQYF.

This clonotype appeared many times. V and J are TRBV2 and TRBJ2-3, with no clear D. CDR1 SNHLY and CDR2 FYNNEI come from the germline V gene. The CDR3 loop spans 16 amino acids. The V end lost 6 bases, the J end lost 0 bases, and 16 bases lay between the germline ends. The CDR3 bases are TGTGCCAGCAGGAAGTCCTCCAACCCTAGCACAGATACGCAGTATTTT. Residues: CASRKSSNPSTDTQYF.

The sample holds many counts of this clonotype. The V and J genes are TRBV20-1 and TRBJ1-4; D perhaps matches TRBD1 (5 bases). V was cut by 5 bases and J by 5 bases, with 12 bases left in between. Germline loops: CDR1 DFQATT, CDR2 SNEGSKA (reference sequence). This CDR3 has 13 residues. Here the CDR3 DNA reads TGCAGTGCTGGACCGGGACTCAATGAAAAACTGTTTTTT. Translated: CSAGPGLNEKLFF.

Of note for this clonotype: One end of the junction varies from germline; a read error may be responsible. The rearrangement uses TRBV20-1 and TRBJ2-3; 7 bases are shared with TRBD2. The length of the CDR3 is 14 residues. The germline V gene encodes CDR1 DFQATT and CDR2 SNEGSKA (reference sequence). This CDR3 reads CSAQGGGRRDMQYF. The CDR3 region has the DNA TGCAGTGCTCAGGGTGGCGGGAGAAGAGATATGCAGTATTTT.

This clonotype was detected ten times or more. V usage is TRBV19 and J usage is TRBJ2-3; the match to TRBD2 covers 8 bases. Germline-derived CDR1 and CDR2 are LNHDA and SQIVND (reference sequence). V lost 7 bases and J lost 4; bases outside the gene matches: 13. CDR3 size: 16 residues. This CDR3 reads CASTSLRRGVPDTQYF. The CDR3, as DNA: TGTGCCAGTACTTCGTTGAGGCGGGGGGTTCCAGATACGCAGTATTTT.

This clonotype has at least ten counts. CDR3 nucleotide sequence: TGCGCCAGCAGCTTGGAAGGGCGGGAGCGTTCTGAAGCTTTCTTT. It yields the protein CASSLEGRERSEAFF. The rearrangement joins TRBV5-1 to TRBJ1-1; D remains ambiguous. The V end lost 0 bases, the J end lost 6 bases, and 15 bases lay between the germline ends. CDR1 is SGHRS, CDR2 YFSETQ, per germline. The CDR3 spans 15 residues.

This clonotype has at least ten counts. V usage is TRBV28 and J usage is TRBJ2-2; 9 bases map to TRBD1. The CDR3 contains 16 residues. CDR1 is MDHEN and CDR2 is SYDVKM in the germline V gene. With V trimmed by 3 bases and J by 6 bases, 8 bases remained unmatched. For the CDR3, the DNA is TGTGCCAGCAGTTTTCCGGGACAGGGTCGGGCCGGGGAGCTGTTTTTT. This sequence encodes CASSFPGQGRAGELFF.

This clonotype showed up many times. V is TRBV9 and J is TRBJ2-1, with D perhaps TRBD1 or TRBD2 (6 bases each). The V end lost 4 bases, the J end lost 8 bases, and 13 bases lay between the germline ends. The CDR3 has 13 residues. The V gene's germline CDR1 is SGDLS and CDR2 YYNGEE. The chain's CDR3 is CASSKRGAHEQFF. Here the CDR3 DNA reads TGTGCCAGCAGCAAGAGGGGGGCCCATGAGCAGTTCTTC.

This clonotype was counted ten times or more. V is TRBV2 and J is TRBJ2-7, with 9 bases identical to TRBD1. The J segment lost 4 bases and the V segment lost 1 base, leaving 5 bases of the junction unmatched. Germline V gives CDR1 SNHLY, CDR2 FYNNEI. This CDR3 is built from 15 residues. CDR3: CASSEDGTGYYEQYF. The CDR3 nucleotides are TGTGCCAGCAGTGAAGACGGGACAGGGTATTACGAGCAGTACTTC.

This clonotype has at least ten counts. The CDR3 reads CASNLAGGPTGELFF. For the CDR3, the DNA is TGTGCCAGCAATCTAGCGGGGGGGCCGACCGGGGAGCTGTTTTTT. The gene calls are TRBV28 and TRBJ2-2; TRBD2 matches at 12 bases. Germline trimming cut 7 bases from V and 5 bases from J; bases unmatched to any gene: 5. The length of the CDR3 is 15 residues. Germline CDR1 is MDHEN and CDR2 is SYDVKM.

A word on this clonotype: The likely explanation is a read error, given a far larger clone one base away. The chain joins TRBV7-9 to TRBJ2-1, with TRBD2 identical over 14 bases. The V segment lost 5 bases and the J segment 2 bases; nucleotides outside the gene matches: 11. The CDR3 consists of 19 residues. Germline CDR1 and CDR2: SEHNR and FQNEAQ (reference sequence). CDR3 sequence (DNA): TGTGCCAGCAGCCCACCACCCGGACTAGCGGGGGGACCCTACAATGAGCAGTTCTTC. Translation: CASSPPPGLAGGPYNEQFF. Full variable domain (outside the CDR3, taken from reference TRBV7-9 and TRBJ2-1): DTGVSQNPRHKITKRGQNVTFRCDPISEHNRLYWYRQTLGQGPEFLTYFQNEAQLEKSRLLSDRFSAERPKGSFSTLEIQRTEQGDSAMYLCASSPPPGLAGGPYNEQFFGPGTRLTVL.

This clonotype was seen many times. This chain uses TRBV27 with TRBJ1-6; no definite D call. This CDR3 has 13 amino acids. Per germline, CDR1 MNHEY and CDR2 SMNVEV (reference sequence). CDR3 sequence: CVPPARPNSPLHF. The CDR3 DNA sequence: TGTGTTCCCCCGGCGAGACCCAATTCACCCCTCCACTTT.

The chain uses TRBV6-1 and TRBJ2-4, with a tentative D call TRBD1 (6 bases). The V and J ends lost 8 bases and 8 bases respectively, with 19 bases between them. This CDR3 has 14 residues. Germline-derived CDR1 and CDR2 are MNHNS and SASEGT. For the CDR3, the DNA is TGTGCCAGCCGATCAACGTTCAGGGGAGACATTCAGTACTTC. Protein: CASRSTFRGDIQYF.

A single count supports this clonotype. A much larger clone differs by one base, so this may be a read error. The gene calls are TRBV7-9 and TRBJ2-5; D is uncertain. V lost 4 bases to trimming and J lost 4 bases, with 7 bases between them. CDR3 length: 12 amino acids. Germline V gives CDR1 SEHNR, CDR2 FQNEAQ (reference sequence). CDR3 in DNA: TGTGCCAGCAGCTACTACAGAGAGACCCAGTACTTC. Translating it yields CASSYYRETQYF.

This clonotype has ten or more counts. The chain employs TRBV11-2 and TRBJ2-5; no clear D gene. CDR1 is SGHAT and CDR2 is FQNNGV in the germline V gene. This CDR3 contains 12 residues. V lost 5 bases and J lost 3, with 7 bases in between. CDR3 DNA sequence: TGTGCCAGCAGCAAACAAGAAGAGACCCAGTACTTC. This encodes CASSKQEETQYF.